Shown below are 25 T cell receptor beta chains from a single sample sequenced in a study of cytomegalovirus exposure and HLA in healthy donors. The study ran its PCR with 60 Vbeta and 13 Jbeta primers. Assay used: immunoSEQ multiplex PCR; TCRdb lists only in-frame clones, some missing. The sample holds 60,000 to 90,000 clones; about two thirds are singletons and the top ten take around 9.7%. The material sequenced was PBMCs. The receptors were sampled from a woman aged 50 to 65 in good health and CMV-seropositive.

A few counts support this clone. The CDR3, as DNA: TGTGCCAGCAGTGCCCCAGGGGTTGGAAGCAATCAGCCCCAGCATTTT. Translated, it gives CASSAPGVGSNQPQHF. The J gene is TRBJ1-5, the V gene TRBV2, with a possible D match to TRBD1 (6 bases). CDR3 length: 16 residues. CDR1 and CDR2 from the germline V gene are SNHLY and FYNNEI. The V end lost 4 bases, the J end lost 1 base, and 14 bases lay between the germline ends.

The chain couples TRBV5-8 to TRBJ1-2; maybe TRBD1 (6 bases). Trimming left V 7 bases short and J 4 bases short, with 20 bases between. Germline V gives CDR1 SGHTS, CDR2 YDEGEE. There are 15 residues in the CDR3. The CDR3 coding sequence is TGTGCCAGCGTCCTACAGGGTTGGGATGGCTATGGCTACACCTTC. It encodes CASVLQGWDGYGYTF. The whole variable domain, remainder taken from reference TRBV5-8 and TRBJ1-2, is EAGVTQSPTHLIKTRGQQATLRCSPISGHTSVYWYQQALGLGLQFLLWYDEGEERNRGNFPPRFSGRQFPNYSSELNVNALELEDSALYLCASVLQGWDGYGYTFGSGTRLTVV.

This rearrangement joins TRBV7-2 to TRBJ2-3, with 14 bases matching TRBD2. Trimming at V came to 2 bases and at J to 4 bases, leaving 2 bases not matched to a gene. The CDR3 consists of 16 residues. Germline CDR1 is SGHTA and CDR2 is FQGNSA. CDR3 DNA sequence: TGTGCCAGCAGCTTACGACTAGCGGGGGGGGCAGATACGCAGTATTTT. This sequence encodes CASSLRLAGGADTQYF.

The chain is built from TRBV6-5 and TRBJ2-7, with TRBD2 matching 10 bases. Germline values: CDR1 MNHEY, CDR2 SVGAGI. The CDR3 runs 15 residues. V trimming: 6 bases; J trimming: 5 bases; junction bases outside the gene matches: 10. CDR3 sequence (DNA): TGTGCCAGCAGCGCATTAAGCGGGAGGGTACACGAGCAGTACTTC. It encodes CASSALSGRVHEQYF.

The gene calls are TRBV28 and TRBJ2-7, with D possibly being TRBD2 (7 bases). The CDR3 is 16 amino acids. Germline-derived CDR1 and CDR2 are MDHEN and SYDVKM. Trimming took 6 bases from V and 3 from J, leaving 21 bases between them. The CDR3 nucleotides read TGTGCCAGCAGCTCCCTTAGGGGGAGGGTGTTCTACGAGCAGTACTTC. Translating it yields CASSSLRGRVFYEQYF.

The chain carries TRBV7-3 and TRBJ2-1, with a weak D call TRBD2 (5 bases). Germline CDR1 and CDR2: SGHTA and FQGTGA. The length of the CDR3 is 13 residues. V was clipped by 6 bases and J by 6 bases, with 12 bases between them. CDR3 sequence (DNA): TGTGCCAGCAGTCATAACCGGGGCAATGAGCAGTTCTTC. It codes for CASSHNRGNEQFF.

This clone was recorded only once. The chain combines TRBV6-5 with TRBJ1-2; 8 bases are shared with TRBD1. The CDR3 is made up of 12 amino acids. Germline V gene sequence: CDR1 MNHEY, CDR2 SVGAGI. J gave up 6 bases and V 8 bases, and 5 bases lay outside the gene matches. The CDR3 nucleotides read TGTGCCAGCCGGGCAGGGGGCCATGGCTACACCTTC. Protein product: CASRAGGHGYTF.

The CDR3 sequence: CASRRQGAMFAEAFF. In DNA form, the CDR3 reads TGCGCCAGCAGGAGACAGGGGGCGATGTTCGCTGAAGCTTTCTTT. The gene calls are TRBV10-2 and TRBJ1-1; TRBD1 matches 10 bases. Looked up from germline, CDR1 is WSHSY and CDR2 is SAAADI. V dropped 6 bases and J dropped 6; count of bases not matched to a gene: 10. The CDR3 consists of 15 residues.

By frequency in the sample, this clone is medium-sized (0.01 to 0.1%). The chain employs TRBV28 and TRBJ2-3; 7 bases fit TRBD2. This CDR3 has 16 residues. Germline V lookup: CDR1 MDHEN, CDR2 SYDVKM. J lost 4 bases, V lost 2 bases, and 9 bases had no gene match. The CDR3 nucleotides are TGTGCCAGCAGTTTACTTGCGGGAGAGTCCGCAGATACGCAGTATTTT. Translating gives CASSLLAGESADTQYF.

V is TRBV5-6 and J is TRBJ1-2; 8 bases map to TRBD1. J was trimmed by 4 bases and V by 6 bases; bases with no gene match: 14. The germline gives CDR1 SGHDT, CDR2 YYEEEE. The CDR3 has 16 residues. Here the CDR3 DNA reads TGTGCCAGCACCACAATTGGGTCAGGGGGCGGCTATGGCTACACCTTC. This translates into CASTTIGSGGGYGYTF.

The chain couples TRBV7-2 to TRBJ2-3; D unresolved. V lost 0 bases and J 4 bases, leaving 5 bases between the germline ends. Germline lookup yields CDR1 SGHTA and CDR2 FQGNSA. The length of the CDR3 is 13 residues. CDR3 region: CASSLAGPDTQYF. The CDR3 nucleotides read TGTGCCAGCAGCTTAGCCGGTCCAGATACGCAGTATTTT.

The gene calls are TRBV19 and TRBJ1-5; D not certain. The CDR3 loop spans 15 amino acids. The germline V and J ends were trimmed by 10 bases and 0 bases, with 16 bases remaining between them. The V gene's germline CDR1 is LNHDA and CDR2 SQIVND (reference sequence). CDR3: CATLGPRNSNQPQHF. The CDR3 nucleotides are TGTGCCACTTTAGGCCCTAGAAATAGCAATCAGCCCCAGCATTTT. Full variable domain (rest looked up from reference TRBV19 and TRBJ1-5): DGGITQSPKYLFRKEGQNVTLSCEQNLNHDAMYWYRQDPGQGLRLIYYSQIVNDFQKGDIAEGYSVSREKKESFPLTVTSAQKNPTAFYLCATLGPRNSNQPQHFGDGTRLSIL.

The chain has TRBV6-6 and TRBJ2-7; D is possibly TRBD2 (7 bases). Between the trimmed V and J ends, which lost 6 bases and 6 bases, there was a span of 12 bases. Looked up from germline, CDR1 is MNHNY and CDR2 is SVGAGI (reference sequence). CDR3 size: 12 residues. The chain's CDR3 is CASSPRGGEQYF. The CDR3 DNA follows: TGTGCCAGCAGCCCGAGGGGGGGCGAGCAGTACTTC.

This clone was detected a few times. The gene calls are TRBV11-1 and TRBJ1-5; D ambiguous. The CDR3 has 13 amino acids. Deletions cut 1 base from V and 3 bases from J, with 4 bases between. CDR1 SGHAT and CDR2 FQDESV come from the germline V gene (reference sequence). The CDR3 spells CASSLEPNQPQHF. As DNA, the CDR3 is TGTGCCAGCAGCTTAGAGCCCAATCAGCCCCAGCATTTT.

The V gene is TRBV28, the J gene TRBJ1-4; D gene uncertain. Germline-derived CDR1 and CDR2 are MDHEN and SYDVKM. CDR3 length: 13 amino acids. V lost 4 bases to trimming and J lost 8 bases, with 11 bases between them. The CDR3, as DNA: TGTGCCAGCAGTTCGGCCCAGCGGGAAAAACTGTTTTTT. Amino acids: CASSSAQREKLFF.

The chain uses TRBV27 and TRBJ1-5; no clear D. CDR3 length equals 15 residues. Per the germline V gene, CDR1 is MNHEY and CDR2 is SMNVEV (reference sequence). Trimming took 2 bases from V and 6 from J, leaving 14 bases between them. CDR3 loop: CASSLTRGFRQPQHF. CDR3 sequence (DNA): TGTGCCAGCAGTTTAACGCGGGGTTTCCGTCAGCCCCAGCATTTT.

The chain uses TRBV28 and TRBJ1-3, with 7 bases that match TRBD1. Germline V gives CDR1 MDHEN, CDR2 SYDVKM. Trimming removed 2 bases from V and 6 bases from J; junction bases left unmatched: 7. The CDR3 is 15 residues long. The DNA of the CDR3 is TGTGCCAGCAGTTTACAAGGGGGCCGAGTAAACACCATATATTTT. Its translation: CASSLQGGRVNTIYF.

The rearrangement links TRBV19 to TRBJ2-7, with 8 bases fitting TRBD2. With 5 bases clipped from V and 3 bases from J, the junction kept 9 bases outside the gene matches. The CDR3 is 15 amino acids. Germline CDR1 and CDR2: LNHDA and SQIVND (reference sequence). The CDR3 sequence is CASSLGGSGVYEQYF. For the CDR3, the DNA is TGTGCCAGTAGTCTCGGGGGTAGCGGGGTCTACGAGCAGTACTTC.

This clone was recorded a few times. The chain joins TRBV7-9 to TRBJ1-2, with D unresolved. The CDR3 has 14 amino acids. Germline V gene lookup returns CDR1 SEHNR and CDR2 FQNEAQ (reference sequence). The V gene lost 3 bases and the J gene lost 3 bases, with 11 bases spanning the gap. In nucleotides, the CDR3 is TGTGCCAGCAGCTTTTACGGGGAGCACTATGGCTACACCTTC. It codes for CASSFYGEHYGYTF.

The chain employs TRBV5-1 and TRBJ2-7, with a tentative D call TRBD2 (6 bases). Trimming removed 4 bases from V and 7 bases from J, with 18 bases in between. This CDR3 spans 14 amino acids. Germline CDR1 SGHRS, CDR2 YFSETQ. CDR3 sequence: CASSHGTALGEQYF. For the CDR3, the DNA is TGCGCCAGCAGCCACGGGACTGCTTTAGGGGAGCAGTACTTC.

The chain combines TRBV27 with TRBJ2-5, with 10 nucleotides matching TRBD1. Trimming took 5 bases from V and 5 from J; bases not matched to a gene: 11. Germline V lookup: CDR1 MNHEY, CDR2 SMNVEV (reference sequence). The CDR3 extends over 16 amino acids. CDR3 in amino acids: CASSPWDRGSRETQYF. The CDR3 nucleotides are TGTGCCAGCAGTCCCTGGGACAGGGGATCTCGGGAGACCCAGTACTTC.

The rearrangement uses TRBV15 and TRBJ1-3; no clear D. The germline V gene has CDR1 LNHNV and CDR2 YYDKDF (reference sequence). Trimming stripped 0 bases from V and 0 bases from J, with 6 bases between. This CDR3 spans 15 amino acids. In DNA, the CDR3 is TGTGCCACCAGCAGAGACCGGGGCTCTGGAAACACCATATATTTT. Translating gives CATSRDRGSGNTIYF.

This chain connects TRBV5-6 to TRBJ1-6, with 8 bases matching TRBD1. The junction had 12 bases not matched to a gene; V was cut back by 4 bases and J by 9 bases. Per the germline V gene, CDR1 is SGHDT and CDR2 is YYEEEE. The CDR3 loop spans 16 amino acids. The CDR3 here is CASSPSRQGWASPLHF. CDR3 DNA sequence: TGTGCCAGCAGCCCGTCCCGACAGGGGTGGGCTTCACCCCTCCACTTT.

This clone has just a few counts. V usage is TRBV5-6 and J usage is TRBJ1-4, with 12 bases matching TRBD1. CDR1 is SGHDT and CDR2 is YYEEEE in the germline V gene. The trim removed 4 bases at V and 8 bases at J, leaving 9 bases unmatched. The CDR3 has 16 residues. The CDR3 DNA is TGTGCCAGCAGCAAGACCGGGACAGGGGGCGGGGAAAAACTGTTTTTT. Amino acids: CASSKTGTGGGEKLFF.

Only a few counts were recorded for this clone. The rearrangement uses TRBV21-1 and TRBJ2-1; the table's D call TRBD2 went unverified against the DNA. TRBV21-1 has pseudogene status. The CDR3 is made up of 16 amino acids. The DNA of the CDR3 is TGTGCCAGCCCGCTCCTAGCGGCACATTCCTACAATGAGCAGTTCTTC. It yields the protein CASPLLAAHSYNEQFF.